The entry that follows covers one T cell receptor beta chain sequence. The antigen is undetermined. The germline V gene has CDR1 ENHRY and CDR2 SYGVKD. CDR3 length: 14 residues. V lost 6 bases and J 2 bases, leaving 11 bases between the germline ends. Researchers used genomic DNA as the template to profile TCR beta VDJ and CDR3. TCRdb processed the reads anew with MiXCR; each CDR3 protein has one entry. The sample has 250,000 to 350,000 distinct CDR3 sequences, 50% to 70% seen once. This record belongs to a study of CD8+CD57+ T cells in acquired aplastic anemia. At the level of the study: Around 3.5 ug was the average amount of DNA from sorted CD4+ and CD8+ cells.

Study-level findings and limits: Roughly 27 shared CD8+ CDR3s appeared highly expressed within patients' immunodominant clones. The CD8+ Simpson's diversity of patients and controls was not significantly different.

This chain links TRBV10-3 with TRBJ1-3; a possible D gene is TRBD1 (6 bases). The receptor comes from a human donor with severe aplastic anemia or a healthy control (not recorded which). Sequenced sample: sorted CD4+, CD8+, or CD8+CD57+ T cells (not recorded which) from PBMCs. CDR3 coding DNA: TGTGCCATCAGGTTCACAGGGACTGGAAACACCATATATTTT. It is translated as CAIRFTGTGNTIYF.